A single sample is the source of the 19 T cell receptor beta chains below, sequenced in a study of blood T cell repertoires in COVID-19. This table comes from immunoSEQ multiplex PCR, and its TCRdb copy is limited to in-frame clones, with some not included. This table holds 140,000 to 150,000 clones, 76% found once. The sample comprised peripheral blood. Receptor source: a man in his 60s with acute or convalescent COVID-19.

The CDR3 nucleotides read TGTGCCAGCAGTTACTCGAGGGCGATGGGAAACACCATATATTTT. Encoded protein: CASSYSRAMGNTIYF. The chain carries TRBV6-5 and TRBJ1-3; D is unresolved. The CDR3 is made up of 15 amino acids. V shed 0 bases and J shed 4 bases, with 10 bases lying between them. The germline gives CDR1 MNHEY, CDR2 SVGAGI.

The chain carries TRBV12-3 or TRBV12-4 and TRBJ2-1; D gene uncertain. The CDR3 has 12 residues. The V and J ends lost 4 bases and 8 bases respectively, with 9 bases between them. Here the CDR3 reads CASSSPRDEQFF. In DNA form, the CDR3 reads TGTGCCAGCAGTTCCCCTCGGGATGAGCAGTTCTTC.

V is TRBV9 and J is TRBJ2-3; a weak D match, TRBD2 (5 bases). There are 14 residues in the CDR3. Between the trimmed V and J ends, which lost 0 bases and 6 bases, there was a span of 11 bases. Germline V gene lookup returns CDR1 SGDLS and CDR2 YYNGEE. The CDR3 DNA reads as TGTGCCAGCAGCGTAGCTCCCGGCGGGGATACGCAGTATTTT. Its translation is CASSVAPGGDTQYF.

The CDR3 loop reads CSVEARGGSGYEQYF. The CDR3 DNA follows: TGCAGCGTTGAAGCCAGGGGCGGGTCAGGGTACGAGCAGTACTTC. V and J are TRBV29-1 and TRBJ2-7; perhaps TRBD1 as D (6 bases). The V end lost 1 base, the J end lost 4 bases, and 17 bases lay between the germline ends. The CDR3 consists of 15 residues. Germline V CDR1 and CDR2: SQVTM, ANQGSEA.

This clone came up a few times. The same CDR3 arises from other DNA sequences in this sample as well. The chain is built from TRBV18 and TRBJ2-7; no definite D call. The CDR3 has 13 amino acids. The germline CDR1 and CDR2 sequences are KGHSH and LQKENI. The V end lost 6 bases, the J end lost 2 bases, and 11 bases lay between the germline ends. CDR3 in amino acids: CASSPGSTYEQYF. The CDR3, as DNA: TGTGCCAGCTCCCCCGGTTCCACCTACGAGCAGTACTTC.

The chain joins TRBV7-9 to TRBJ2-5; 7 bases line up with TRBD1. Trimming took 0 bases from V and 4 from J; bases not matched to a gene: 2. This CDR3 has 14 amino acids. Germline loops: CDR1 SEHNR, CDR2 FQNEAQ (reference sequence). CDR3 sequence: CASSLAQGPETQYF. In DNA form, the CDR3 reads TGTGCCAGCAGCTTAGCACAGGGGCCAGAGACCCAGTACTTC.

In its sample, this clone was seen once. The gene calls are TRBV7-2 and TRBJ2-1; TRBD2 matches at 8 bases. Germline V gene lookup returns CDR1 SGHTA and CDR2 FQGNSA. This CDR3 contains 15 residues. V trimming: 5 bases; J trimming: 6 bases; junction bases outside the gene matches: 9. The CDR3 DNA reads TGTGCCAGCAGCCCTCGGGAGGGCCTCGGCAATGAGCAGTTCTTC. Protein: CASSPREGLGNEQFF.

The chain combines TRBV10-2 with TRBJ1-1; D gene ambiguous. The germline V gene encodes CDR1 WSHSY and CDR2 SAAADI. V was clipped by 7 bases and J by 6 bases, with 12 bases between them. The CDR3 extends over 12 amino acids. The DNA of the CDR3 is TGCGCCAGCACAGGAGGGTTTGCTGAAGCTTTCTTT. Residues: CASTGGFAEAFF.

The CDR3 loop is CASKSGRADSNEQFF. The CDR3 DNA reads TGTGCCAGCAAGAGCGGGAGGGCCGATTCTAATGAGCAGTTCTTC. V usage is TRBV28 and J usage is TRBJ2-1; TRBD2 agrees at 10 bases. Germline assignment: CDR1 MDHEN and CDR2 SYDVKM. The junction had 10 bases not matched to a gene; V was cut back by 7 bases and J by 7 bases. CDR3 length: 15 amino acids.

This chain uses TRBV2 with TRBJ2-3; weak D call: TRBD2 (6 bases). The V end lost 1 base, the J end lost 4 bases, and 9 bases lay between the germline ends. In germline, CDR1 is SNHLY, CDR2 FYNNEI. The CDR3 runs to 14 residues. Here the CDR3 reads CASSEGTSPDTQYF. The CDR3 DNA follows: TGTGCCAGCAGTGAAGGTACTAGCCCAGATACGCAGTATTTT. Full variable domain (missing parts from reference TRBV2 and TRBJ2-3): EPEVTQTPSHQVTQMGQEVILRCVPISNHLYFYWYRQILGQKVEFLVSFYNNEISEKSEIFDDQFSVERPDGSNFTLKIRSTKLEDSAMYFCASSEGTSPDTQYFGPGTRLTVL.

This sequence joins TRBV19 and TRBJ1-5; a weak D match, TRBD1 (6 bases). Trimming pared 9 bases from V and 2 bases from J, leaving 8 bases between. Germline V gene lookup returns CDR1 LNHDA and CDR2 SQIVND (reference sequence). The CDR3 length is 12 residues. CDR3 region: CASRGGNQPQHF. As DNA, the CDR3 is TGTGCCAGCAGGGGTGGCAATCAGCCCCAGCATTTT.

This clone was seen only a few times. In nucleotides, the CDR3 is TGTGCCAGTAGCCTCTACAGTCCAGGGGGCCAAAGTTCCGAGCAGTACTTC. Encoded protein: CASSLYSPGGQSSEQYF. The chain employs TRBV19 and TRBJ2-7, with 8 bases fitting TRBD1. There are 17 residues in the CDR3. Germline V lookup: CDR1 LNHDA, CDR2 SQIVND (reference sequence). The ends lost 6 bases at V and 6 bases at J; junction bases unmatched: 19.

The V gene is TRBV7-2, the J gene TRBJ2-3; tentative D call: TRBD2 (6 bases). Trimming removed 1 base at V and 0 bases at J, with 11 bases between. CDR1 and CDR2 from the germline V gene are SGHTA and FQGNSA. The CDR3 runs to 16 residues. The CDR3 DNA reads TGTGCCAGCAGCTTAGTTGCGAGCGGGAGCACAGATACGCAGTATTTT. Protein sequence: CASSLVASGSTDTQYF.

The rearrangement uses TRBV7-9 and TRBJ2-5; TRBD1 aligns across 9 bases. This CDR3 has 14 residues. Trimming at V came to 5 bases and at J to 3 bases, leaving 4 bases not matched to a gene. Germline lookup yields CDR1 SEHNR and CDR2 FQNEAQ (reference sequence). The CDR3 region is CASSRTGAKETQYF. As DNA, the CDR3 is TGTGCCAGCAGCCGGACAGGGGCGAAAGAGACCCAGTACTTC.

The chain carries TRBV12-2 and TRBJ2-1; the table gives TRBD2 as D, unverified against the DNA. TRBV12-2 is marked as a pseudogene. The length of the CDR3 is 17 residues. Here the CDR3 DNA reads TGTGCAAGTCGCCCCCTTATGCGGGAGGGCTCCTACAATGAGCAGTTCTTC. This gives the protein CASRPLMREGSYNEQFF.

This clone was detected once. The DNA for the CDR3 is TGTGCCAGCAGCTACTTCAGGGCGGGAGGATACAATGAGCAGTTCTTC. It specifies CASSYFRAGGYNEQFF. This chain uses TRBV7-2 with TRBJ2-1; 8 nucleotides line up with TRBD2. Germline V gene sequence: CDR1 SGHTA, CDR2 FQGNSA. V lost 4 bases and J lost 4; bases outside the gene matches: 9. CDR3 size: 16 residues.

This clone was observed once. The gene calls are TRBV2 and TRBJ2-4, with 11 bases identical to TRBD2. The CDR3 is made up of 14 amino acids. Germline lookup yields CDR1 SNHLY and CDR2 FYNNEI. The trim removed 10 bases at V and 6 bases at J, leaving 8 bases unmatched. The CDR3 here is CATRLAGFGNIQYF. The DNA for the CDR3 is TGTGCCACACGACTAGCGGGATTCGGAAACATTCAGTACTTC.

The CDR3 loop reads CASSIQGPYEQYF. In DNA, the CDR3 is TGTGCCAGCAGCATACAGGGGCCCTACGAGCAGTACTTC. The V and J genes are TRBV7-8 and TRBJ2-7, with 7 bases matching TRBD1. The CDR3 is 13 amino acids. Germline CDR1 is SGHVS and CDR2 is FQNEAQ. Trimming removed 5 bases from V and 2 bases from J; junction bases left unmatched: 3. Complete variable domain (other parts from reference TRBV7-8 and TRBJ2-7): GAGVSQSPRYKVAKRGQDVALRCDPISGHVSLFWYQQALGQGPEFLTYFQNEAQLDKSGLPSDRFFAERPEGSVSTLKIQRTQQEDSAVYLCASSIQGPYEQYFGPGTRLTVT.

The rearrangement links TRBV30 to TRBJ1-1; 7 nucleotides match TRBD1. The CDR3 contains 12 residues. In germline, CDR1 is GTSNPN, CDR2 SVGIG (reference sequence). The junction had 5 bases not matched to a gene; V was cut back by 7 bases and J by 3 bases. CDR3 bases: TGTGCCTATGACAGGGACTACACTGAAGCTTTCTTT. Amino acid sequence: CAYDRDYTEAFF.